The next 6 T cell receptor beta chains were all read from a single sample in a study of spatial heterogeneity in lung cancer. TCRdb itself ran the 5' RACE reads through MiXCR, one entry per CDR3 protein. The sample holds under 3,000 distinct CDR3 sequences, roughly 5% seen once. Regarding the study as a whole: Tumor mutation counts were tracked by expanded intratumoral alpha and beta TCR counts.

Their antigens are not known. The time point is: sample taken at primary tumor resection. Sample: lung tumor tissue, taken at surgery. These TCRs come from a male donor with early-stage non-small cell lung cancer.

The J gene is TRBJ2-2, the V gene TRBV3-1, with 8 bases matching TRBD1. Losses at the gene ends were 4 bases for V and 7 bases for J; bases not matched to a gene: 8. The CDR3 is made up of 15 amino acids. Per germline, CDR1 LGHDT and CDR2 YNNKEL (reference sequence). The CDR3, as DNA: TGTGCCAGCAGCCTATGGGACAGGATCGGCGGGGAGCTGTTTTTT. This sequence encodes CASSLWDRIGGELFF.

The sample holds many counts of this clonotype. The rearrangement uses TRBV2 and TRBJ1-5; D call uncertain. The CDR3 runs to 12 residues. The V gene's germline CDR1 is SNHLY and CDR2 FYNNEI. V lost 3 bases to trimming and J lost 4 bases, with 4 bases between them. The CDR3 spells CASSDRNQPQHF. The CDR3 bases are TGTGCCAGCAGTGACAGAAATCAGCCCCAGCATTTT. The entire variable domain, with the rest obtained from reference TRBV2 and TRBJ1-5, is as follows: EPEVTQTPSHQVTQMGQEVILRCVPISNHLYFYWYRQILGQKVEFLVSFYNNEISEKSEIFDDQFSVERPDGSNFTLKIRSTKLEDSAMYFCASSDRNQPQHFGDGTRLSIL.

This clonotype is medium-sized within its sample. In DNA form, the CDR3 reads TGTGCCAGCAATCAGGGCGCTAGCTCCTACAATGAGCAGTTCTTC. This encodes CASNQGASSYNEQFF. The chain carries TRBV5-4 and TRBJ2-1; tentative D call: TRBD1 (5 bases). The CDR3 extends over 15 amino acids. V dropped 6 bases and J dropped 0 bases, with 13 bases sitting between them. CDR1 SGHNT and CDR2 YYREEE come from the germline V gene (reference sequence).

By share, this clonotype counts as medium-sized (0.01 to 0.1%). The rearrangement links TRBV4-3 to TRBJ2-1, with 11 nucleotides matching TRBD2. V lost 3 bases, J lost 4 bases, and 2 bases stayed unmatched. The CDR3 runs 15 residues. Germline CDR1 is LGHNA and CDR2 is YSLEER. CDR3 bases: TGCGCCAGCAGCCAGACTAGCGGGGCTTACAATGAGCAGTTCTTC. It yields the protein CASSQTSGAYNEQFF.

This clonotype counts as medium-sized. Germline is not matched at one junction end, which may reflect a read error. This chain links TRBV27 with TRBJ2-5, with 14 bases identical to TRBD2. Germline V lookup: CDR1 MNHEY, CDR2 SMNVEV (reference sequence). The CDR3 length is 17 residues. This CDR3 is CASSLSGLAGGKETQYF. CDR3 DNA sequence: TGTGCCAGCAGTCTATCTGGACTAGCGGGAGGAAAAGAGACCCAGTACTTC.

Judged by abundance, this clonotype is medium-sized. The V gene is TRBV2, the J gene TRBJ2-1; D uncertain. The V end lost 6 bases, the J end lost 7 bases, and 7 bases lay between the germline ends. Germline V lookup: CDR1 SNHLY, CDR2 FYNNEI. The CDR3 spans 11 residues. CDR3 amino acids: CASSPLNEQFF. The DNA for the CDR3 is TGTGCCAGCAGCCCTTTGAATGAGCAGTTCTTC.